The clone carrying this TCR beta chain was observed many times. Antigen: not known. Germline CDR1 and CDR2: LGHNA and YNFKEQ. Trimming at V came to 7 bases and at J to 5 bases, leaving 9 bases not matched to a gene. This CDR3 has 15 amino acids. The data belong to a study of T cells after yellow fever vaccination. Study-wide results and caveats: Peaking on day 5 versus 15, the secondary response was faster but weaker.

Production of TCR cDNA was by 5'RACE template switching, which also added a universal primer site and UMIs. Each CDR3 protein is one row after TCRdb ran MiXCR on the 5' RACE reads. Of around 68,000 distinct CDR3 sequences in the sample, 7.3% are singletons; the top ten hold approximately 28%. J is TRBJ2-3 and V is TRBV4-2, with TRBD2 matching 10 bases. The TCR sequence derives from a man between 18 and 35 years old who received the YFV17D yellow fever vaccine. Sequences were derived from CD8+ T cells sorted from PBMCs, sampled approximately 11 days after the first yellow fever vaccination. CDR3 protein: CASNPSGGGGDTQYF. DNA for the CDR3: TGTGCCAGCAACCCTAGCGGGGGAGGGGGAGATACGCAGTATTTT.